This record looks at one T cell receptor beta chain sequence and its context. Libraries were prepared by immunoSEQ multiplex PCR; TCRdb keeps only in-frame clonotypes and omits some of them. The table has fewer than 150,000 clones, 81% seen once. Trimming at V came to 4 bases and at J to 0 bases, leaving 8 bases not matched to a gene. Germline V gene lookup returns CDR1 SQVTM and CDR2 ANQGSEA. This CDR3 is 16 amino acids long. This sample was included in a study of blood T cell repertoires in COVID-19. The sample taken for sequencing was peripheral blood. The sequence came from a man aged 45-60 years with acute or convalescent COVID-19. This chain uses TRBV29-1 with TRBJ2-1, with 8 nucleotides matching TRBD2. The CDR3 sequence: CSVGLAGSFSYNEQFF. The CDR3 DNA reads as TGCAGCGTTGGGCTAGCGGGTTCGTTCTCCTACAATGAGCAGTTCTTC.